This T cell receptor beta chain is drawn from a study of OX40 agonist ivuxolimab in advanced cancers. V was trimmed by 6 bases and J by 4 bases, leaving 21 bases between them. This CDR3 spans 17 amino acids. In germline, CDR1 is MNHEY, CDR2 SMNVEV (reference sequence). TCRdb keeps only in-frame clones here, not all; method: immunoSEQ multiplex PCR. The data hold roughly 100,000 clones, with 90% observed a single time. This TCR derives from an adult with an advanced solid tumor such as melanoma, head and neck, liver or kidney cancer. The sequencing here drew on CD4+ or CD8+ T cells sorted from blood, taken in a trial of the OX40 agonist ivuxolimab. V and J are TRBV27 and TRBJ2-2; TRBD2 might be the D (6 bases). Here the CDR3 reads CASRNGFSTRGTGELFF. The CDR3 bases are TGTGCCAGCAGAAATGGTTTCTCGACGCGGGGCACCGGGGAGCTGTTTTTT.